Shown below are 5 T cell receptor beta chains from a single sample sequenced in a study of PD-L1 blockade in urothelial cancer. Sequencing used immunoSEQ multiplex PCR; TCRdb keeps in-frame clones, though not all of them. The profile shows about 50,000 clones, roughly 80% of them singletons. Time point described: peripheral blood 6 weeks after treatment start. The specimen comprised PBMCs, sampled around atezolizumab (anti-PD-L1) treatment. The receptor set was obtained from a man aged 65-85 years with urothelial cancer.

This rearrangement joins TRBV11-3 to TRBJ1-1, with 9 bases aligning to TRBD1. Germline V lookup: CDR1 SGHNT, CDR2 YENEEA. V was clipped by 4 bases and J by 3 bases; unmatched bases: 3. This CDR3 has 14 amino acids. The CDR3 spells CASSSRTGDTEAFF. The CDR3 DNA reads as TGTGCCAGCAGCTCCAGGACAGGGGACACTGAAGCTTTCTTT.

CDR3 sequence (DNA): TGTGCCAGCAGTGATAAGGCGGCCCCTAATGAAAAACTGTTTTTT. Translating gives CASSDKAAPNEKLFF. V is TRBV2 and J is TRBJ1-4; D not certain. Trimming removed 3 bases at V and 3 bases at J, with 11 bases between. Germline V gene lookup returns CDR1 SNHLY and CDR2 FYNNEI. The CDR3 totals 15 residues.

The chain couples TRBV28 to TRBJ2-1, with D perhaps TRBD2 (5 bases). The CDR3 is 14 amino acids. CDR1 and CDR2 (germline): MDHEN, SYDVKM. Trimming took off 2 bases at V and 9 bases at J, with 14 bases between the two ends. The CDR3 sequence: CASSLPPRGGEQFF. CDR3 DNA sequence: TGTGCCAGCAGTTTACCGCCCCGGGGTGGTGAGCAGTTCTTC.

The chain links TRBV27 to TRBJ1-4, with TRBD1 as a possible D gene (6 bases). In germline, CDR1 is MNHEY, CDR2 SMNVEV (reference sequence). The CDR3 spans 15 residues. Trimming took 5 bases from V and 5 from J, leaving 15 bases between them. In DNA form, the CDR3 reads TGTGCCAGCAGTCCCGACAGGTCCTTAAATGAAAAACTGTTTTTT. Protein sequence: CASSPDRSLNEKLFF.

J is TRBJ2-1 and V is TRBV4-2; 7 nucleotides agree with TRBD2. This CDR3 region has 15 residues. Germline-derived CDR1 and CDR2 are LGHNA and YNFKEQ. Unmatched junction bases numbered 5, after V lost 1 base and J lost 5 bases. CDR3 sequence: CASSQGAGEDNEQFF. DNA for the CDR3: TGTGCCAGCAGCCAAGGTGCGGGAGAGGACAATGAGCAGTTCTTC.